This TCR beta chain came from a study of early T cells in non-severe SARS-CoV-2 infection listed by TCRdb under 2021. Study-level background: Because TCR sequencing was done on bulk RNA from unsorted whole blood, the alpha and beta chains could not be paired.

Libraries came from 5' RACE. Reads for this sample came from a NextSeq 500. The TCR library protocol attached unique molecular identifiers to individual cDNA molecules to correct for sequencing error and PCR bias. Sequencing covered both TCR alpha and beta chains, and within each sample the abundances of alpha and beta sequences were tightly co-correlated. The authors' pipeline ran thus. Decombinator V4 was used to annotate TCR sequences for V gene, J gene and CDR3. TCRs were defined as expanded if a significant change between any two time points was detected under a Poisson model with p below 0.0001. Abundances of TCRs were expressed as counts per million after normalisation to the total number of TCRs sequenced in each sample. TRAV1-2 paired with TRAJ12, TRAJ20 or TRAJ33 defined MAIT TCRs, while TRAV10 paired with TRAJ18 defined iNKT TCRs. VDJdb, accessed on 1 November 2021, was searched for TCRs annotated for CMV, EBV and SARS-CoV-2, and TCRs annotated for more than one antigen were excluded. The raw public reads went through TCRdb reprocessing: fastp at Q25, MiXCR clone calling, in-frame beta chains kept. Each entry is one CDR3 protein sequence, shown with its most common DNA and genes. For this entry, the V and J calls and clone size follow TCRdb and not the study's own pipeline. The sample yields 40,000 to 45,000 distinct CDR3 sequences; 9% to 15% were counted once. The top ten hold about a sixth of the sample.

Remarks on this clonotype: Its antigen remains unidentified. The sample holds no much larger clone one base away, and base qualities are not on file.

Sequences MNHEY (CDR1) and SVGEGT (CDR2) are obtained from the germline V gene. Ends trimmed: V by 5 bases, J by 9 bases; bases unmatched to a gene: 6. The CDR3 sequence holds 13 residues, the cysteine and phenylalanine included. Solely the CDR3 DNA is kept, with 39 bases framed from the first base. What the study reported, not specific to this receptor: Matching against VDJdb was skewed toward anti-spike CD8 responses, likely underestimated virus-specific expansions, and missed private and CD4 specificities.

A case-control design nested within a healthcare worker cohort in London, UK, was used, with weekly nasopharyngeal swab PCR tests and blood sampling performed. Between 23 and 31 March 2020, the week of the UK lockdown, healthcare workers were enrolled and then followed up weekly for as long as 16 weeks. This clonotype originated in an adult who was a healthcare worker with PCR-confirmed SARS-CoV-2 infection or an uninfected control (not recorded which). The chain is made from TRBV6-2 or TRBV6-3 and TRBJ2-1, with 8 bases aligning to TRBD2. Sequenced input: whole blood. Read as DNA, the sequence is TGTGCCAGCAGTCCGGGACTAGAGGGTGAGCAGTTCTTC. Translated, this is CASSPGLEGEQFF.